This TCR beta chain was found in a study of control samples from healthy donors and cancer patients. TCRdb's table, derived via immunoSEQ multiplex PCR, lists solely in-frame clones and lacks some. Altogether about 70,000 clones are present, 84% being singletons, with the ten largest covering 2.9%. V was trimmed by 2 bases and J by 2 bases, leaving 7 bases between them. This CDR3 is 13 amino acids long. Per germline, CDR1 KGHSH and CDR2 LQKENI. V is TRBV18 and J is TRBJ2-7; D might be TRBD1 (6 bases). The material sequenced was PBMCs. The sequence was collected from a woman aged 45-65 years with lung cancer. For the CDR3, the DNA is TGTGCCAGCTCACCAGGACAGACCTACGAGCAGTACTTC. This sequence encodes CASSPGQTYEQYF.